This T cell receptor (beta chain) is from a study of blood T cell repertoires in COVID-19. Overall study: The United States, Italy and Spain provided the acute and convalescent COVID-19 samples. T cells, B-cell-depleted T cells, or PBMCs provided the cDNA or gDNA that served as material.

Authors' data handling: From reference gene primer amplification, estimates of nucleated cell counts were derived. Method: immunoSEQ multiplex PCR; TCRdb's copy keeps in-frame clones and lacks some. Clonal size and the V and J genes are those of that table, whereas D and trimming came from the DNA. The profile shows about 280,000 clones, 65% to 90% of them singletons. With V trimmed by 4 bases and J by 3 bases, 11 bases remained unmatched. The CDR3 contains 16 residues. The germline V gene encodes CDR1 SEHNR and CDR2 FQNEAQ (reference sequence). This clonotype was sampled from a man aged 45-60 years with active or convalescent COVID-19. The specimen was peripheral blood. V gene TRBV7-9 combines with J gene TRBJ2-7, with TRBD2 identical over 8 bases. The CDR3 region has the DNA TGTGCCAGCAGCTGGCCACGAGCGGGAGCGAACTACGAGCAGTACTTC. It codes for CASSWPRAGANYEQYF.